This is a list of T cell receptor beta chains from one sample in a study of cytomegalovirus exposure and HLA in healthy donors. Sequencing used immunoSEQ multiplex PCR; TCRdb keeps in-frame clones, though not all of them. The data show around 56,000 clones, 80% to 90% seen once. Specimen: PBMCs. Receptors were obtained from a woman aged 18 to 35 in good health and CMV-seronegative. Both conserved end residues are part of each CDR3. A D gene is named only where the DNA matches it firmly. Only some rows state a clone size, as once, few, many or a class for expanded clones.

>.|TRBJ1-4|.|TRBV7-6
CASSLAQGYNEKLFF
TGTGCCAGCAGCTTAGCGCAGGGATATAATGAAAAACTGTTTTTT
>.|TRBJ1-2|.|TRBV7-6
CASSLGTETNYGYTF
TGTGCCAGCAGCTTAGGGACAGAGACTAACTATGGCTACACCTTC
>.|TRBJ1-1|.|TRBV29-1
CSVGQNMNTEAFF
TGCAGCGTTGGCCAGAACATGAACACTGAAGCTTTCTTT
>.|TRBJ2-7|once|TRBV11-2
CASSTNRDNRSYEQYF
TGTGCCAGCAGCACTAACCGGGACAATAGATCCTACGAGCAGTACTTC
>TRBD2|TRBJ2-2|.|TRBV7-9
CASGTAGYANTGELFF
TGTGCCAGCGGTACAGCGGGGTACGCGAACACCGGGGAGCTGTTTTTT
>.|TRBJ2-7|once|TRBV7-9
CASSWGSGLYEQYF
TGTGCCAGCAGCTGGGGAAGCGGCCTCTACGAGCAGTACTTC
>.|TRBJ1-1|.|TRBV28
CASSAPGSPDTEAFF
TGTGCCAGCAGTGCTCCCGGGTCGCCGGACACTGAAGCTTTCTTT
>.|TRBJ2-7|.|TRBV13
CASSLEGRGEYEQYF
TGTGCCAGCAGCTTAGAGGGCAGGGGCGAGTACGAGCAGTACTTC
>TRBD1|TRBJ1-6|once|TRBV6-6
CASSYEGQYNSPLHF
TGTGCCAGCAGTTACGAGGGACAGTATAATTCACCCCTCCACTTT
>TRBD1|TRBJ2-7|.|TRBV4-3
CASSQDRDRVGYEQYF
TGCGCCAGCAGCCAAGATCGGGACAGGGTCGGTTACGAGCAGTACTTC
>TRBD1|TRBJ2-2|.|TRBV5-4
CASSLLDRGFANTGELFF
TGTGCCAGCAGCCTGCTGGACAGGGGGTTCGCGAACACCGGGGAGCTGTTTTTT
>.|TRBJ2-1|once|TRBV30
CACYYNEQFF
TGTGCCTGTTACTACAATGAGCAGTTCTTC
>TRBD2|TRBJ2-4|.|TRBV7-2
CASSSGLDVDIQYF
TGTGCCAGCAGCTCGGGACTAGATGTGGACATTCAGTACTTC
>TRBD1|TRBJ2-7|.|TRBV7-6
CASSSKTGQGYEQYF
TGTGCCAGCAGCTCCAAAACCGGACAGGGCTACGAGCAGTACTTC
>.|TRBJ2-7|.|TRBV5-6
CASSPGSPYEQYF
TGTGCCAGCAGCCCCGGGTCCCCCTACGAGCAGTACTTC
>TRBD1|TRBJ1-2|.|TRBV27
CASSPSGTVNYGYTF
TGTGCCAGCAGTCCATCAGGGACAGTTAACTATGGCTACACCTTC
>.|TRBJ1-5|once|TRBV2
CASSLGQSNSNQPQHF
TGTGCCAGCAGCCTCGGACAGTCTAATAGCAATCAGCCCCAGCATTTT
>TRBD2|TRBJ2-1|.|TRBV28
CASSLGGRAGNEQFF
TGTGCCAGCAGTTTAGGTGGGAGGGCCGGAAATGAGCAGTTCTTC
>TRBD1|TRBJ1-5|.|TRBV28
CASSSGQGNQPQHF
TGTGCCAGCAGTTCGGGACAGGGCAATCAGCCCCAGCATTTT
>TRBD1|TRBJ2-1|.|TRBV5-5
CASSRDRGSSSYNEQFF
TGTGCCAGCAGCCGAGACAGGGGCTCGAGCTCCTACAATGAGCAGTTCTTC
>.|TRBJ1-5|.|TRBV19
CASSGGASQPQHF
TGTGCCAGTAGTGGGGGGGCAAGTCAGCCCCAGCATTTT
>TRBD1|TRBJ2-3|.|TRBV27
CASSLSRTGVKTDTQYF
TGTGCCAGCAGTTTATCCCGGACAGGGGTGAAGACAGATACGCAGTATTTT
>.|TRBJ2-1|medium-sized|TRBV2
CASGRDTLGNEQFF
TGTGCCAGCGGCCGGGACACCCTGGGAAATGAGCAGTTCTTC
>.|TRBJ1-2|once|TRBV5-8
CASGLGGSYGYTF
TGTGCCAGCGGTTTGGGGGGCAGCTATGGCTACACCTTC
>.|TRBJ1-1|.|TRBV18
CASSPITANTEAFF
TGTGCCAGCTCACCGATTACAGCGAACACTGAAGCTTTCTTT
>TRBD2|TRBJ2-5|.|TRBV4-3
CASSQEGLAGKETQYF
TGCGCCAGCAGCCAAGAGGGACTAGCGGGAAAAGAGACCCAGTACTTC
>TRBD1|TRBJ1-1|.|TRBV5-1
CASSTGVRTEAFF
TGCGCCAGCAGCACAGGGGTACGGACTGAAGCTTTCTTT
>TRBD2|TRBJ2-1|.|TRBV11-2
CASSQDLAGVHDEQFF
TGTGCCAGCAGCCAGGACCTAGCGGGAGTACATGACGAGCAGTTCTTC
>.|TRBJ1-1|.|TRBV5-6
CASSLGGALNTEAFF
TGTGCCAGCAGCTTGGGCGGAGCTCTGAACACTGAAGCTTTCTTT
>TRBD2|TRBJ2-3|.|TRBV6-5
CASRESGGAADTQYF
TGTGCCAGCAGGGAAAGCGGGGGGGCGGCAGATACGCAGTATTTT
>.|TRBJ1-4|.|TRBV15
CATSRGRGPGATNEKLFF
TGTGCCACCAGCAGAGGCCGGGGTCCGGGGGCAACTAATGAAAAACTGTTTTTT
>TRBD2|TRBJ2-3|.|TRBV7-6
CASSPTAGGTDTQYF
TGTGCCAGCAGCCCCACAGCGGGGGGTACAGATACGCAGTATTTT
>.|TRBJ2-1|.|TRBV2
CASSDGSAYNEQFF
TGTGCCAGCAGTGACGGGTCCGCCTACAATGAGCAGTTCTTC
>.|TRBJ2-3|.|TRBV25-1
CASRSNTQYF
TGTGCCAGCAGGAGTAATACGCAGTATTTT
>TRBD1|TRBJ1-2|.|TRBV2
CASSFPGTANYGYTF
TGTGCCAGCAGTTTCCCCGGGACAGCTAACTATGGCTACACCTTC
>TRBD1|TRBJ1-2|.|TRBV5-6
CASSWDRGGYTF
TGTGCCAGCAGCTGGGACAGAGGCGGCTACACCTTC
>TRBD2|TRBJ2-3|.|TRBV19
CASGTRTSGSRDTQYF
TGTGCCAGTGGAACTCGGACTAGCGGGAGTCGAGATACGCAGTATTTT
>.|TRBJ1-2|.|TRBV4-3
CASSQDRQGPYGYTF
TGCGCCAGCAGCCAAGATAGGCAGGGGCCCTATGGCTACACCTTC
>.|TRBJ2-1|.|TRBV9
CASSVGPTGMFNEQFF
TGTGCCAGCAGCGTAGGCCCCACAGGGATGTTCAATGAGCAGTTCTTC
>.|TRBJ2-4|.|TRBV2
CASSEAGQGRGLAKNIQYF
TGTGCCAGCAGTGAAGCGGGGCAGGGGCGGGGGCTAGCCAAAAACATTCAGTACTTC
>.|TRBJ2-2|.|TRBV4-1
CASSQGTSNTGELFF
TGCGCCAGCAGCCAAGGGACATCGAACACCGGGGAGCTGTTTTTT
>.|TRBJ1-4|.|TRBV12-5
CASGLSAGATNEKLFF
TGTGCTAGTGGTTTGTCGGCTGGAGCAACTAATGAAAAACTGTTTTTT
>TRBD1|TRBJ1-4|once|TRBV10-3
CAISQGAGEKLFF
TGTGCCATCAGCCAGGGGGCTGGGGAAAAACTGTTTTTT
>.|TRBJ2-1|once|TRBV11-1
CASSPGEEYNEQFF
TGTGCCAGCAGCCCCGGGGAGGAGTACAATGAGCAGTTCTTC
>.|TRBJ2-7|.|TRBV19
CASSEGLLYSYEQYF
TGTGCCAGTAGTGAGGGACTTTTGTACTCCTACGAGCAGTACTTC
>.|TRBJ1-3|.|TRBV10-3
CAIRPDTSSGNTIYF
TGTGCCATCAGGCCCGACACGAGCTCTGGAAACACCATATATTTT
>TRBD2|TRBJ2-7|.|TRBV10-3
CAIQLAGGYEQYF
TGTGCCATCCAATTAGCGGGAGGTTACGAGCAGTACTTC
>TRBD2|TRBJ2-3|once|TRBV2
CASSEFAGGATDTQYF
TGTGCCAGCAGTGAGTTCGCGGGGGGGGCCACAGATACGCAGTATTTT